The 26 T cell receptor beta chains below all came from one sample that was sequenced in a study of tumor and adjacent non-tumor tissue in lung cancer. The template was RNA from unsorted bulk tissue. A modified ARM-PCR protocol with three rounds of nested PCR amplified TCRbeta. One entry per CDR3 protein results from TCRdb running MiXCR on the multiplex PCR reads. The sample includes approximately 120,000 distinct CDR3 sequences, approximately 71% of them seen just once. Sequenced material: lung tumor tissue. The source is a woman aged 60-75 years with non-small cell lung cancer.

The V and J genes are TRBV5-6 and TRBJ1-5; 7 nucleotides agree with TRBD1. This CDR3 spans 15 amino acids. The V and J ends lost 4 bases and 0 bases, in that order; junction bases with no gene match: 4. Germline V gene sequence: CDR1 SGHDT, CDR2 YYEEEE. Here the CDR3 DNA reads TGTGCCAGCAGCCAGGGACAGAATAGCAATCAGCCCCAGCATTTT. This encodes CASSQGQNSNQPQHF.

Comments on this clonotype: A junction end diverges from the germline sequence, so it may reflect a read error. The V and J genes are TRBV11-3 and TRBJ2-1; 12 bases match TRBD2. CDR3 size: 17 residues. In germline, CDR1 is SGHNT, CDR2 YENEEA. The chain's CDR3 is CASNSELTSGSHNEQIF. Here the CDR3 DNA reads TGTGCCAGCAACTCAGAATTGACTAGCGGGAGCCACAATGAGCAGATCTTC.

The chain is built from TRBV11-2 and TRBJ1-4; possible D gene TRBD1, 6 bases. The CDR3 consists of 17 residues. Germline values: CDR1 SGHAT, CDR2 FQNNGV. With 0 bases removed from V and 14 bases from J, the gap between germline ends came to 25 bases. The DNA for the CDR3 is TGTGCCAGCAGCTTAGATTCGAGGGGACAAACTAATGAATATCTGTTTTTT. Translation gives CASSLDSRGQTNEYLFF.

The sample holds a few counts of this clonotype. A clone one base away is much larger, so this may be a read error. The chain recombines TRBV20-1 with TRBJ1-2; TRBD1 aligns across 11 bases. The germline CDR1 and CDR2 sequences are DFQATT and SNEGSKA (reference sequence). Losses at the gene ends were 8 bases for V and 8 bases for J; bases not matched to a gene: 13. The CDR3 is made up of 14 amino acids. The CDR3 protein is CSTHIGTGGKGYTF. Here the CDR3 DNA reads TGCAGTACTCATATCGGGACAGGGGGAAAAGGCTACACCTTC.

Comments on this clonotype: An end of the junction differs from the germline gene, which may be a read error. V gene TRBV6-5 combines with J gene TRBJ2-1, with D possibly being TRBD2 (6 bases). The CDR3 loop spans 16 amino acids. Per germline, CDR1 MNHEY and CDR2 SVGAGI. This CDR3 reads CPSSYHPSGDDNEQFF. Here the CDR3 DNA reads TGTCCCAGCAGTTACCACCCCTCGGGGGATGACAATGAGCAGTTCTTC.

The rearrangement joins TRBV11-1 to TRBJ1-1; D is unresolved. V lost 9 bases to trimming and J lost 6 bases, with 17 bases between them. This CDR3 contains 13 residues. Germline CDR1 reads SGHAT; CDR2 reads FQDESV (reference sequence). The CDR3 is CARNRLGDAEAFF. Here the CDR3 DNA reads TGTGCCAGGAACCGATTGGGCGATGCTGAAGCTTTCTTT.

This clonotype occurred a few times. Given a much more abundant clone one base away, this may be a read error. The chain employs TRBV20-1 and TRBJ1-2, with 10 bases fitting TRBD1. CDR3 length: 13 residues. In germline, CDR1 is DFQATT, CDR2 SNEGSKA (reference sequence). V was clipped by 7 bases and J by 8 bases; unmatched bases: 10. The CDR3 nucleotides are TGCAGTGTTGACGGGACAGGGGCCTTCGGCTACACCTTC. Its protein product is CSVDGTGAFGYTF.

As concerns this clonotype: One junction end does not reproduce the germline sequence, and a read error may be involved. The chain combines TRBV11-3 with TRBJ2-2; a weak D match, TRBD1 (7 bases). The CDR3 totals 15 residues. Germline CDR1 and CDR2: SGHNT and YENEEA. The CDR3 coding sequence is TGTGCCAGCAGTCCCGGGACGGGAGTAACAGGGGTGCTGTTTTTT. It is translated as CASSPGTGVTGVLFF.

With respect to this clonotype: The conserved closing phenylalanine or tryptophan is absent in this CDR3, likely reflecting a read error. The chain uses TRBV29-1 and TRBJ2-2; TRBD2 agrees at 11 bases. The CDR3 is 17 amino acids. CDR1 is SQVTM, CDR2 ANQGSEA, per germline. This CDR3 reads CSVEGVAGGQNTGGLFL. CDR3 nucleotides: TGCAGCGTTGAGGGGGTAGCGGGAGGGCAGAACACCGGGGGGCTGTTTCTT.

With respect to this clonotype: This CDR3 fails to terminate in the conserved phenylalanine or tryptophan, so it likely reflects a read error. The chain is built from TRBV6-5 and TRBJ1-1, with TRBD1 identical over 7 bases. From germline, CDR1 is MNHEY and CDR2 SVGAGI. This CDR3 spans 14 amino acids. The CDR3 spells CASQEGRGNAEAFI. The CDR3 DNA reads TGTGCCAGCCAGGAGGGCAGGGGGAACGCTGAGGCTTTCATT.

Concerning this clonotype: This may come from a read error, since a much larger clone is one base off. The chain uses TRBV28 and TRBJ1-5, with D hard to call. CDR1 is MDHEN and CDR2 is SYDVKM in the germline V gene. This CDR3 has 13 amino acids. CDR3: CASSWLSSQPQHF. The CDR3 region has the DNA TGTGCCAGCAGTTGGCTTAGCAGTCAGCCCCAGCATTTT.

The V call is TRBV5-6, the J call TRBJ1-5; D might be TRBD1 (5 bases). The V and J ends lost 4 bases and 0 bases respectively, with 11 bases between them. The germline V gene has CDR1 SGHDT and CDR2 YYEEEE. The CDR3 runs to 15 residues. The CDR3 DNA follows: TGTGCCAGCAGCCCGGGACGGAATAGCAATCAGCCCCAGCATTTT. Amino acids: CASSPGRNSNQPQHF.

This clonotype was counted many times. The rearrangement uses TRBV20-1 and TRBJ1-6; D perhaps matches TRBD1 (5 bases). Per the germline V gene, CDR1 is DFQATT and CDR2 is SNEGSKA (reference sequence). Between the trimmed V and J ends, which lost 3 bases and 11 bases, there was a span of 20 bases. The CDR3 covers 15 residues. The CDR3 nucleotides read TGCAGTGCTAGGGATTCTGACAGTCCCAATCCACCCCTCCACTTT. Amino acid sequence: CSARDSDSPNPPLHF.

A word on this clonotype: This clone may be a read error of a much larger clone one base away. The rearrangement links TRBV6-5 to TRBJ2-4; tentative D call: TRBD1 (5 bases). Germline V gene lookup returns CDR1 MNHEY and CDR2 SVGAGI. The CDR3 consists of 13 residues. The CDR3 here is CASSDRTKNFQYF. In DNA form, the CDR3 reads TGTGCCAGCAGCGACAGAACTAAAAACTTTCAGTACTTC.

In the case of this clonotype: A read error may be the cause here, since a much bigger clone is one base away. J is TRBJ2-7 and V is TRBV12-3 or TRBV12-4; 9 positions agree with TRBD1. The CDR3 sequence is 13 residues long. The CDR3 loop is CSSRRGQGNEQYF. CDR3 coding DNA: TGTTCCAGCAGACGAGGACAGGGGAACGAGCAGTACTTC.

Notes on this clonotype: The junction departs from germline at one end; a sequencing error may be responsible. The J gene is TRBJ1-6, the V gene TRBV20-1, with D hard to call. CDR1 is DFQATT and CDR2 is SNEGSKA in the germline V gene (reference sequence). The CDR3 is made up of 12 amino acids. The DNA for the CDR3 is TGCAGTGCTAATCGGGTAAGTTCAACCCTCCACTTT. Its translation is CSANRVSSTLHF.

As for this clonotype: This could be a read error, since a much larger clone is one nucleotide away. The chain links TRBV20-1 to TRBJ2-2; no clear D. In germline, CDR1 is DFQATT, CDR2 SNEGSKA (reference sequence). The V gene lost 3 bases and the J gene lost 3 bases, with 8 bases spanning the gap. The length of the CDR3 is 13 residues. The CDR3 coding sequence is TGCAGTGCTAGTCGTACGGACACCGGGGAGCTGTTTTTT. This gives the protein CSASRTDTGELFF.

Regarding this clonotype: Relative to the germline gene, one junction end is altered; a read error may explain this. The J gene is TRBJ2-2, the V gene TRBV20-1; D is possibly TRBD2 (5 bases). CDR3 length: 12 amino acids. Per germline, CDR1 DFQATT and CDR2 SNEGSKA (reference sequence). The CDR3 reads CSVRSNIGELLF. The CDR3 region has the DNA TGCAGTGTTAGATCGAACATCGGGGAGCTGTTATTT.

To note about this clonotype: A much bigger clone sits one base away, suggesting this may be a read error. V gene TRBV20-1 combines with J gene TRBJ1-2; D gene ambiguous. The CDR3 extends over 12 amino acids. The V gene's germline CDR1 is DFQATT and CDR2 SNEGSKA (reference sequence). Trimming removed 5 bases at V and 3 bases at J, with 10 bases between. The CDR3 DNA reads TGCAGTGCTGGCTACGGCGACTATGGCTACACCTTC. Encoded protein: CSAGYGDYGYTF.

This rearrangement joins TRBV5-1 to TRBJ2-2; no clear D. CDR3 size: 13 residues. Germline assignment: CDR1 SGHRS and CDR2 YFSETQ. V was trimmed by 0 bases and J by 5 bases, leaving 5 bases between them. DNA for the CDR3: TGCGCCAGCAGCTTGGAACGGACCGGGGAGCTGTTTTTT. Protein sequence: CASSLERTGELFF.

The chain couples TRBV28 to TRBJ2-7; 7 bases map to TRBD2. CDR1 is MDHEN and CDR2 is SYDVKM in the germline V gene. V gave up 8 bases and J gave up 7 bases; unmatched junction bases: 14. The CDR3 runs to 14 residues. The CDR3 nucleotides are TGTGCCAGCGCGGAGACTAGCTGGATGCGGGAGCAGTACTTC. This translates into CASAETSWMREQYF.

For this clonotype: Relative to the germline gene, one junction end is altered; a read error may explain this. V gene TRBV28 combines with J gene TRBJ2-5; TRBD1 is a possible D gene (5 bases). CDR1 MDHEN and CDR2 SYDVKM come from the germline V gene. The CDR3 consists of 14 residues. CDR3: CANSFASQGETLYF. In DNA form, the CDR3 reads TGTGCCAACAGTTTTGCGTCTCAGGGCGAGACCCTGTACTTC.

In the case of this clonotype: One end of the junction fails to match germline, which may point to a read error. This chain uses TRBV12-3 or TRBV12-4 with TRBJ2-7; 7 bases fit TRBD1. This CDR3 comprises 15 residues. The CDR3 is CAISLSGTARLEQYF. CDR3 nucleotides: TGTGCCATCAGTTTAAGTGGGACAGCTAGACTCGAGCAGTACTTC.

The chain couples TRBV20-1 to TRBJ2-7; TRBD1 aligns across 7 bases. V was clipped by 5 bases and J by 6 bases; unmatched bases: 10. CDR1 is DFQATT, CDR2 SNEGSKA, per germline (reference sequence). The CDR3 is made up of 13 amino acids. The CDR3 sequence is CSAATGDGTEQYF. CDR3 nucleotide sequence: TGCAGTGCTGCTACAGGGGATGGGACCGAGCAGTACTTC.

This clonotype was observed a single time. As the CDR3 is not closed by the conserved phenylalanine or tryptophan, this likely results from a read error. This chain uses TRBV29-1 with TRBJ2-3; possibly TRBD1 for D (5 bases). The CDR3 contains 14 residues. The germline V gene encodes CDR1 SQVTM and CDR2 ANQGSEA. Trimming took off 0 bases at V and 5 bases at J, with 12 bases between the two ends. The DNA for the CDR3 is TGCAGCGTTGAAGACGGCAGGGTCGTAGATACGCAGTATATT. This gives the protein CSVEDGRVVDTQYI.

The genes are TRBV12-3 or TRBV12-4 and TRBJ2-7, with 7 bases that match TRBD2. With V trimmed by 2 bases and J by 6 bases, 10 bases remained unmatched. The CDR3 covers 15 residues. CDR3 amino acids: CASSLHRTRRIEQYV. The CDR3 bases are TGTGCCAGCAGTTTACATCGGACTAGGAGAATCGAGCAGTACGTC.